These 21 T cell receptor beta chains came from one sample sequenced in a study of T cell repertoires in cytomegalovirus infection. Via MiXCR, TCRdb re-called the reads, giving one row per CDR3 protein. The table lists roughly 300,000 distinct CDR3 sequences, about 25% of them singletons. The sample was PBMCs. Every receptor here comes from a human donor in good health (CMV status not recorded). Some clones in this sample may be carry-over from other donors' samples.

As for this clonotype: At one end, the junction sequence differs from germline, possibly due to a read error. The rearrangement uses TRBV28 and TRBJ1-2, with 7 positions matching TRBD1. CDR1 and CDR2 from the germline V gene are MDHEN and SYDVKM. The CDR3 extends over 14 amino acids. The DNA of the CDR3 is TGTGCCAGCAGCACGGACAGGTTTGCCTATGGCTACATCTTC. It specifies CASSTDRFAYGYIF.

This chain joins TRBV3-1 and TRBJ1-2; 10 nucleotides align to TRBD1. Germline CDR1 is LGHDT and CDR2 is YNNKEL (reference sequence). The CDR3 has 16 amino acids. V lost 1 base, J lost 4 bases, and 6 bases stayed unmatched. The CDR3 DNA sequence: TGTGCCAGCAGCCAAGCGGGGACAGGGGCGACCTATGGCTACACCTTC. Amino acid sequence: CASSQAGTGATYGYTF.

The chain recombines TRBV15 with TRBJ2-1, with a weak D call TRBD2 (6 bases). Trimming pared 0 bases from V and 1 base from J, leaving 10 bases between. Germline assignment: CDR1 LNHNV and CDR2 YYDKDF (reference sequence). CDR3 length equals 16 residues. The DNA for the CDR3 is TGTGCCACCAGCAGAGATCGGGACTTGTCCTACAATGAGCAGTTCTTC. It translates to CATSRDRDLSYNEQFF. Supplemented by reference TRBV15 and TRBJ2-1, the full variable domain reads DAMVIQNPRYQVTQFGKPVTLSCSQTLNHNVMYWYQQKSSQAPKLLFHYYDKDFNNEADTPDNFQSRRPNTSFCFLDIRSPGLGDTAMYLCATSRDRDLSYNEQFFGPGTRLTVL.

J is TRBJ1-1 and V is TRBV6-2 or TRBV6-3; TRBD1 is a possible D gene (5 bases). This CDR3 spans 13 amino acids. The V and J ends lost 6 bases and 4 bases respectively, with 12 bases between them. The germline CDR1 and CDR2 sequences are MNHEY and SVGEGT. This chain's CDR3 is CASSPQVRTEAFF. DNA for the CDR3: TGTGCCAGCAGCCCACAGGTTCGCACTGAAGCTTTCTTT.

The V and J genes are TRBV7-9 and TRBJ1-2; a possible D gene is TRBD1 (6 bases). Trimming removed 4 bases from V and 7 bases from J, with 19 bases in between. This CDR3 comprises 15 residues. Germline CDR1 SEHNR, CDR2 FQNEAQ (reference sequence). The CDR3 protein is CASSSRGDTLPGYTF. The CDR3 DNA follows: TGTGCCAGCAGCTCCCGCGGGGACACCCTCCCTGGCTACACCTTC. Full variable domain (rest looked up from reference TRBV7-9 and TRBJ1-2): DTGVSQNPRHKITKRGQNVTFRCDPISEHNRLYWYRQTLGQGPEFLTYFQNEAQLEKSRLLSDRFSAERPKGSFSTLEIQRTEQGDSAMYLCASSSRGDTLPGYTFGSGTRLTVV.

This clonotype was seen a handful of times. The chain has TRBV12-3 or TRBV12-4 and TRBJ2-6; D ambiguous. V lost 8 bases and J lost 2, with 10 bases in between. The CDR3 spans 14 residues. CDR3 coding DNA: TGTGCCAGCGGCAGCCTGGCTGGGGCCAACGTCCTGACTTTC. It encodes CASGSLAGANVLTF.

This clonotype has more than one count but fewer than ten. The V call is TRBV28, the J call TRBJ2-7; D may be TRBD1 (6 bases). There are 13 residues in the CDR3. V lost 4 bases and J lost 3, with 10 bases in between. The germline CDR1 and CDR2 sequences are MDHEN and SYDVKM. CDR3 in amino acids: CASSSPDSYEQYF. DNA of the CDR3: TGTGCCAGCAGTTCCCCGGACAGCTACGAGCAGTACTTC. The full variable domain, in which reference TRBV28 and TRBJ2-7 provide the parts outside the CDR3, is DVKVTQSSRYLVKRTGEKVFLECVQDMDHENMFWYRQDPGLGLRLIYFSYDVKMKEKGDIPEGYSVSREKKERFSLILESASTNQTSMYLCASSSPDSYEQYFGPGTRLTVT.

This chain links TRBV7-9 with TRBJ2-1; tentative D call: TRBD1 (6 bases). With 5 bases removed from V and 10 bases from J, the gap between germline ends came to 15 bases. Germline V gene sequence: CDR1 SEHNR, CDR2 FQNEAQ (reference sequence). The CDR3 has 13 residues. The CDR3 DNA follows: TGTGCCAGCAGCCTAGGATTCGGGACAGAGCAGTTCTTC. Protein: CASSLGFGTEQFF.

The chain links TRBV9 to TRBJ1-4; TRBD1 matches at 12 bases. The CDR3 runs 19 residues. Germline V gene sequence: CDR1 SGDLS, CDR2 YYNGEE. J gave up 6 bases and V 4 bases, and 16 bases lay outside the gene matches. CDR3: CASSPHGTGGASRYEKLFF. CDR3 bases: TGTGCCAGCAGCCCCCACGGGACAGGGGGCGCCTCACGGTATGAAAAACTGTTTTTT.

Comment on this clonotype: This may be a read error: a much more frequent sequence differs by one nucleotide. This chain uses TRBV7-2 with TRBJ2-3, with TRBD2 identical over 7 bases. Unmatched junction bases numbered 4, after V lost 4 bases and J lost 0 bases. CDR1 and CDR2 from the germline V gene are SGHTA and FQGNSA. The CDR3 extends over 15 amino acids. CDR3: CASSYTSVSTDTQYF. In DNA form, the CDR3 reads TGTGCCAGCAGCTACACTAGCGTAAGCACAGATACGCAGTATTTT.

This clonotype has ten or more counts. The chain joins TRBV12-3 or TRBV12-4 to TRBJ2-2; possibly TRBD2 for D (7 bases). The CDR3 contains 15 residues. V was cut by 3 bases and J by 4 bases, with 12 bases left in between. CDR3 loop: CASSFRGGSTGELFF. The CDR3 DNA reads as TGTGCCAGCAGTTTCAGGGGAGGGTCCACCGGGGAGCTGTTTTTT.

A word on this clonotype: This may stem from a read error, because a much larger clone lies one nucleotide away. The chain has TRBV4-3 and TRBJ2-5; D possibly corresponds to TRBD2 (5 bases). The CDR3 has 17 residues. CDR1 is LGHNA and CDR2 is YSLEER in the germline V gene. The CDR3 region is CASSQDIPVGSGETKYF. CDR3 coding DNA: TGCGCCAGCAGCCAAGATATCCCGGTGGGCAGTGGGGAGACCAAGTACTTC.

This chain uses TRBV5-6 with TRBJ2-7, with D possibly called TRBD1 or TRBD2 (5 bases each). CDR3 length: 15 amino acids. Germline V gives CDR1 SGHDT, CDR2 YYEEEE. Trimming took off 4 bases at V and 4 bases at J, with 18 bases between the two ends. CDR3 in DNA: TGTGCCAGCAGCCACCGAGGGGACGTGGAATACGAGCAGTACTTC. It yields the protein CASSHRGDVEYEQYF.

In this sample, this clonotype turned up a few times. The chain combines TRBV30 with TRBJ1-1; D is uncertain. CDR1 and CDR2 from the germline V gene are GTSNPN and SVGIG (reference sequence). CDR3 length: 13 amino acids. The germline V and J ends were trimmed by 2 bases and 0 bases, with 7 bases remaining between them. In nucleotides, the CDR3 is TGTGCCTGGAGTCCCGACATGAACACTGAAGCTTTCTTT. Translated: CAWSPDMNTEAFF.

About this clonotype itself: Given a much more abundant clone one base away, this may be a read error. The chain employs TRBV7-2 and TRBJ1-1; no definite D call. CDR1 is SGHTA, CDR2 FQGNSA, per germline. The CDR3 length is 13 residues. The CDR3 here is CVSSLAYSSEAFF. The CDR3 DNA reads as TGTGTCAGCAGCTTAGCCTATAGTTCTGAAGCTTTCTTT. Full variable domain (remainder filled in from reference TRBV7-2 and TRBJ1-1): GAGVSQSPSNKVTEKGKDVELRCDPISGHTALYWYRQSLGQGLEFLIYFQGNSAPDKSGLPSDRFSAERTGGSVSTLTIQRTQQEDSAVYLCVSSLAYSSEAFFGQGTRLTVV.

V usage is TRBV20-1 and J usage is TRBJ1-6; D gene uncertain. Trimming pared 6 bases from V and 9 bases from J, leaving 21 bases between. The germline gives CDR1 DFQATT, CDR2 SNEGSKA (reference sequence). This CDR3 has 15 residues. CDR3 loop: CSAARSAGKASPLHF. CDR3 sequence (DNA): TGCAGTGCAGCGCGGTCTGCAGGAAAGGCTTCACCCCTCCACTTT.

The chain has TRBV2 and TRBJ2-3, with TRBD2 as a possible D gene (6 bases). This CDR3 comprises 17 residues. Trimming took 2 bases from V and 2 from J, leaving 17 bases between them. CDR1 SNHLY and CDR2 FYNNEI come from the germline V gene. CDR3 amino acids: CASSEPILAQLTDTQYF. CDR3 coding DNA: TGTGCCAGCAGTGAACCTATTCTAGCGCAACTCACAGATACGCAGTATTTT.

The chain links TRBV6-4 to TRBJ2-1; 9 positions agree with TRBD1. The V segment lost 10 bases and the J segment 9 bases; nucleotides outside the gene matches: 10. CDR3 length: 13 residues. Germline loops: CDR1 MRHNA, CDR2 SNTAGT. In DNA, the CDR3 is TGTGCCATCCCCGGGACAGGGTACGGTGAGCAGTTCTTC. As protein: CAIPGTGYGEQFF.

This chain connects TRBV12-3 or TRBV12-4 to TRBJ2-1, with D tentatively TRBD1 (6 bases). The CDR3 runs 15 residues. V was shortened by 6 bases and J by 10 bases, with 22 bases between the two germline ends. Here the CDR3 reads CASSLLDRPAPEQFF. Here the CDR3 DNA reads TGTGCCAGCAGCTTGCTGGACAGACCCGCTCCAGAGCAGTTCTTC.

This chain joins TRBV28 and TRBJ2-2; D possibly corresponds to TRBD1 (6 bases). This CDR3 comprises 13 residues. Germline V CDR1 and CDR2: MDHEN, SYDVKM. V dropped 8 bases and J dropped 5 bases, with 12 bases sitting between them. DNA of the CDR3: TGTGCCAGCTGGGCAGGGGCAACCGGGGAGCTGTTTTTT. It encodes CASWAGATGELFF.

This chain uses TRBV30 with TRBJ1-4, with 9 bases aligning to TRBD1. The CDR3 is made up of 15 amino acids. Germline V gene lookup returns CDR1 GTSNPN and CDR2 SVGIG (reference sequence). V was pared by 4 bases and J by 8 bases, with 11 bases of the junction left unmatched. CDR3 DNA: TGTGCCTGGACCCCCGGGACAGGGTTTGGAGAAAAACTGTTTTTT. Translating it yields CAWTPGTGFGEKLFF.